Presented here are 4 T cell receptor beta chains from one specimen sequenced in a study of cytomegalovirus exposure and HLA in healthy donors. Primers included in the PCR were 60 Vbeta and 13 Jbeta primers. Using immunoSEQ multiplex PCR, the repertoire was profiled, and TCRdb retains in-frame clones only, with some absent. The table includes 95,000 to 130,000 clones, 60% to 70% detected once. The sequenced sample was PBMCs. The receptors here all came from a woman between 40 and 50 years old in good health and CMV-seropositive.

The chain combines TRBV7-9 with TRBJ1-1; D gene unclear. Trimming took 7 bases from V and 4 from J, leaving 19 bases between them. Germline V CDR1 and CDR2: SEHNR, FQNEAQ (reference sequence). CDR3 length equals 15 residues. CDR3 residues: CASTPLGGPGTEAFF. The CDR3 DNA follows: TGTGCCAGCACACCCCTAGGCGGCCCGGGCACTGAAGCTTTCTTT. Full variable domain (remainder filled in from reference TRBV7-9 and TRBJ1-1): DTGVSQNPRHKITKRGQNVTFRCDPISEHNRLYWYRQTLGQGPEFLTYFQNEAQLEKSRLLSDRFSAERPKGSFSTLEIQRTEQGDSAMYLCASTPLGGPGTEAFFGQGTRLTVV.

This sequence joins TRBV7-9 and TRBJ2-2, with D possibly TRBD2 on 5 matching bases. Germline values: CDR1 SEHNR, CDR2 FQNEAQ (reference sequence). Trimming cost V 4 bases and J 5 bases, with 20 bases left between them. The CDR3 covers 17 residues. The CDR3 loop reads CASSSSSRGARTGELFF. The DNA of the CDR3 is TGTGCCAGCAGCTCATCTTCCCGGGGAGCGAGGACCGGGGAGCTGTTTTTT. The full variable domain, in which reference TRBV7-9 and TRBJ2-2 provide the parts outside the CDR3, is DTGVSQNPRHKITKRGQNVTFRCDPISEHNRLYWYRQTLGQGPEFLTYFQNEAQLEKSRLLSDRFSAERPKGSFSTLEIQRTEQGDSAMYLCASSSSSRGARTGELFFGEGSRLTVL.

This clone was observed a few times. The CDR3 loop is CASSLSNLLAGLTDTQYF. CDR3 DNA sequence: TGTGCCAGCAGTTTATCGAACCTCCTAGCGGGCCTCACAGATACGCAGTATTTT. This chain uses TRBV27 with TRBJ2-3; 8 bases match TRBD2. J gave up 2 bases and V 0 bases, and 10 bases lay outside the gene matches. The germline V gene has CDR1 MNHEY and CDR2 SMNVEV (reference sequence). The CDR3 extends over 18 amino acids.

The chain is built from TRBV7-2 and TRBJ1-1, with D uncertain. CDR3 length: 15 residues. Deletions cut 6 bases from V and 0 bases from J, with 14 bases between. The V gene's germline CDR1 is SGHTA and CDR2 FQGNSA. CDR3 sequence (DNA): TGTGCCAGCAGAATGAGGGATGGGGTGAACACTGAAGCTTTCTTT. It specifies CASRMRDGVNTEAFF.